The sequence of this T cell receptor beta chain was determined in a study of shared clonotypes between healthy human individuals (dated by TCRdb to 2020 to 2021). The study in broad terms: The cohort comprised a couple of women and three men aged 18 to 49 years. To estimate repertoire size and how much clonotype sharing occurs between individuals, the study deeply sequenced the blood TCR repertoires of roughly 5 healthy adults. Different laboratories and diverse techniques were used to prepare libraries and sequence TCR repertoires, to increase sequencing depth and limit assay-specific biases. For each donor, three plates each were used for CD4 naive and CD4 memory, two plates were used for CD8 naive, and one plate was used for CD8 memory. Leukapheresis yielded between about 0.94 and 8.9 billion PBMCs per donor.

Using the deep immunoSEQ assay, multiplex PCR amplified TCR CDR3 regions from genomic DNA. Genomic DNA extracted from each cell subset was distributed evenly over all wells of several immunoSEQ 96-well plates, and each plate served as one replicate. For sorted subsets, approximately 210 ng genomic DNA, equal to 25,000 to 35,000 T cell genomes, was loaded into each replicate PCR. Purified libraries were quantified with a Qubit 3.0 fluorometer, sized on a Bioanalyzer 2100, and re-quantified with the KAPA Library Quantification kit. Each immunoSEQ 96-well plate was sequenced on its own single-read 150-cycle Illumina NextSeq 550 flow cell. The authors' pipeline ran thus. The immunoSEQ output contained only junctional sequences without quality scores, so filtering could not match that applied to full-length reads. Sequences were annotated with PyIR, a Python wrapper for IgBLAST v1.9, using IMGT germline references to assign V/J genes and CDR3. Reads were removed for weak V/J assignments (E-value above 1e-6), missing CDR3, stop codons, out-of-frame junctions, or ambiguous translated residues. A V3J clonotype was defined by an identical inferred V gene, J gene, and CDR3 amino acid sequence. The percentage overlap between two repertoires was calculated by dividing the number of shared unique clonotypes by the size of the smaller repertoire. Richness of each repertoire was evaluated using RTK rarefaction, the Chao1 estimator, and Recon v2.1 estimates of unobserved clonotypes. Generation probabilities for all TCRbeta clonotypes obtained by the gDNA method from a handful of donors were computed using OLGA. TCRdb limited this immuneACCESS table to in-frame rearrangements with V and J called. A share of clones is missing; checked studies link under half to unresolved V genes, and the rest is unexplained. D and trimming come from the DNA, and the V and J calls and clone size come from that table. In all, the sample holds millions of clones, and just over 90% of those were seen once. Of the sample, roughly 0.14% falls within the top ten clones.

Regarding this clone: Its specific antigen is unknown. There are no base qualities to consult, and no much larger clone falls within one base.

The CDR3 runs 12 residues from the cysteine to the phenylalanine. Only the CDR3 DNA is retained, 36 bases long and in frame from the first base. CDR1 and CDR2 were assigned from the germline V gene as MNHEY and SVGAGI. Trimming at the junction amounts to 5 bases on V and 4 bases on J, and the germline ends lie 8 bases apart. The donors were healthy, HIV-negative adults who had no recently reported acute infections or vaccinations. All donors were Caucasian adults living in Nashville, Tennessee, USA. Magnetic negative selection was used to enrich CD4+ T cells, after which naive cells were positively selected on CD45RA and the negative fraction became the memory subset. After blood collection by leukapheresis, PBMCs were isolated using Ficoll-Histopaque density gradient centrifugation and then cryopreserved in the vapor phase of liquid nitrogen. Analytical flow cytometry was used to check the purity and quantity of every magnetically sorted T cell population. From each sorted fraction, genomic DNA was isolated and quantified by UV absorbance on a Nanodrop 2000c.

The full study reports these points: Larger estimated clonotype richness was generally found for naive subsets than for memory subsets. Higher generation probabilities were observed for clonotypes shared by all four sorted-subset donors than for non-shared clonotypes. Sampling was restricted to blood, and TCR repertoires in tissue are likely to differ from TCR repertoires in blood. Because the study included a small number of donors, the genetic and exposure-history diversity represented was limited. Sharing across four donors was observed for around 5% of naive CD4, over 3% of naive CD8, about 2.3% of memory CD4, and around 0.42% of memory CD8 clonotypes. Even with the large sequencing depth, rarefaction of the sorted-subset datasets indicated that sequencing was incomplete. Based on pairwise subsampling, the degree of clonotype sharing among donors was expected to be affected by sequencing depth.

This receptor was taken from a man aged 18 to 35 in good health. The V and J genes are TRBV6-5 and TRBJ1-1; no confident D gene assignment can be made. Specimen: naive CD4+ T cells sorted from blood. What this sample's cell subset or site label stands for: CD45RA+ positively selected. This receptor has the CDR3 CASSRGPTEAFF. The bases read TGTGCCAGCAGTCGGGGTCCCACTGAAGCTTTCTTT.